These 19 T cell receptor beta chains were all obtained from the same sample, sequenced in a study of OX40 agonist ivuxolimab in advanced cancers. Libraries were prepared by immunoSEQ multiplex PCR; TCRdb keeps only in-frame clonotypes and omits some of them. The table shows 65,000 or so clones, with roughly 90% occurring only once. The sample was CD4+ or CD8+ T cells sorted from blood, taken in a trial of the OX40 agonist ivuxolimab. These TCRs come from an adult with an advanced solid tumor such as melanoma, head and neck, liver or kidney cancer.

The genes are TRBV7-9 and TRBJ1-2; TRBD1 is a possible D gene (6 bases). The germline V gene encodes CDR1 SEHNR and CDR2 FQNEAQ (reference sequence). V gave up 5 bases and J gave up 0 bases, with 10 bases separating them. CDR3 length equals 14 residues. The CDR3 DNA reads TGTGCCAGCAGCCTCAAGGGGGCTAACTATGGCTACACCTTC. Translated, it gives CASSLKGANYGYTF.

V usage is TRBV6-4 and J usage is TRBJ2-7; 10 nucleotides agree with TRBD2. V shed 2 bases, J shed 3 bases, and the junction held 10 bases outside the gene matches. Germline V gene lookup returns CDR1 MRHNA and CDR2 SNTAGT. This CDR3 spans 17 amino acids. The CDR3 sequence is CASSDGGLAGVHYEQYF. The CDR3 region has the DNA TGTGCCAGCAGTGACGGGGGGCTAGCGGGGGTTCACTACGAGCAGTACTTC.

This chain connects TRBV5-4 to TRBJ2-2, with 16 nucleotides matching TRBD2. This CDR3 has 16 residues. The germline V gene has CDR1 SGHNT and CDR2 YYREEE (reference sequence). The V gene end was trimmed by 4 bases and the J gene end by 6 bases; junction bases not matched to a gene: 3. DNA of the CDR3: TGTGCCAGCAGCACCGGGACTAGCGGGGGGGCCGGGGAGCTGTTTTTT. Encoded protein: CASSTGTSGGAGELFF.

This clone was detected once. The rearrangement links TRBV19 to TRBJ2-1; TRBD2 might be the D (6 bases). V lost 5 bases and J 1 base, leaving 15 bases between the germline ends. The CDR3 is 16 amino acids. Germline CDR1 reads LNHDA; CDR2 reads SQIVND (reference sequence). The CDR3 region is CASSPPGGASYNEQFF. In nucleotides, the CDR3 is TGTGCCAGTAGTCCCCCAGGAGGGGCGTCCTACAATGAGCAGTTCTTC.

The V and J genes are TRBV27 and TRBJ2-1; 12 positions match TRBD2. The CDR3 contains 19 residues. Germline lookup yields CDR1 MNHEY and CDR2 SMNVEV (reference sequence). V was pared by 6 bases and J by 0 bases, with 12 bases of the junction left unmatched. CDR3 nucleotides: TGTGCCAGCAGCCGCTTCGGACTAGCGGGGTCCAGCTCCTACAATGAGCAGTTCTTC. Protein sequence: CASSRFGLAGSSSYNEQFF.

The chain joins TRBV5-6 to TRBJ1-1, with D maybe TRBD1 (5 bases). V lost 0 bases, J lost 3 bases, and 9 bases lay in between. Germline V gene sequence: CDR1 SGHDT, CDR2 YYEEEE. The CDR3 length is 14 residues. DNA for the CDR3: TGTGCCAGCAGCTTGGGACGGGGGGACACTGAAGCTTTCTTT. Translation gives CASSLGRGDTEAFF.

The rearrangement uses TRBV14 and TRBJ1-4, with 8 bases aligning to TRBD1. The CDR3 sequence is 14 residues long. Germline CDR1 and CDR2: SGHDN and FVKESK. The V gene end was trimmed by 4 bases and the J gene end by 7 bases; junction bases not matched to a gene: 5. The CDR3 bases are TGTGCCAGCAGCCGAGGACAGGGAAGTGAAAAACTGTTTTTT. Its protein is CASSRGQGSEKLFF.

A word on this clone: One junction end disagrees with the germline gene, perhaps due to a read error. This chain uses TRBV7-7 with TRBJ1-4; the D gene is possibly TRBD1 (6 bases). Germline V gene lookup returns CDR1 SSHAT and CDR2 FNYEAQ (reference sequence). The CDR3 loop spans 14 amino acids. The chain's CDR3 is CASSHRVDGEKLFF. Written as DNA, the CDR3 is TGTGCTAGCAGCCACAGGGTAGACGGTGAAAAACTGTTTTTT.

The chain couples TRBV7-3 to TRBJ1-1; 9 bases are a match to TRBD1. The germline V gene has CDR1 SGHTA and CDR2 FQGTGA. With 2 bases clipped from V and 4 bases from J, the junction kept 5 bases outside the gene matches. The CDR3 runs to 15 residues. The DNA for the CDR3 is TGTGCCAGCAGCTTATTGGGACAGGGAGTCACTGAAGCTTTCTTT. As protein: CASSLLGQGVTEAFF.

This clone is a singleton in its sample. The chain recombines TRBV9 with TRBJ2-5, with 9 bases matching TRBD2. Trimming at V came to 0 bases and at J to 5 bases, leaving 11 bases not matched to a gene. The CDR3 runs 17 residues. Germline CDR1 reads SGDLS; CDR2 reads YYNGEE. The CDR3: CASSVGIGGGAMETQYF. CDR3 sequence (DNA): TGTGCCAGCAGCGTAGGTATAGGCGGGGGGGCCATGGAGACCCAGTACTTC.

The genes are TRBV4-3 and TRBJ2-2; TRBD2 agrees at 10 bases. Germline V gene lookup returns CDR1 LGHNA and CDR2 YSLEER. The V segment lost 4 bases and the J segment 0 bases; nucleotides outside the gene matches: 8. CDR3 length equals 18 residues. The CDR3 DNA follows: TGCGCCAGCAGCCGCCACCTAGCGGGGGCGACGAACACCGGGGAGCTGTTTTTT. It is translated as CASSRHLAGATNTGELFF.

J is TRBJ1-1 and V is TRBV19; TRBD1 is a possible D gene (6 bases). The CDR3 loop spans 13 amino acids. CDR1 is LNHDA and CDR2 is SQIVND in the germline V gene (reference sequence). Trimming cost V 7 bases and J 6 bases, with 15 bases left between them. The DNA for the CDR3 is TGTGCCAGTAATACGGGGGGGGCTCCTGAAGCTTTCTTT. This codes for CASNTGGAPEAFF.

The V call is TRBV9, the J call TRBJ1-4; 9 bases are a match to TRBD1. The ends lost 0 bases at V and 5 bases at J; junction bases unmatched: 2. This CDR3 has 15 residues. In germline, CDR1 is SGDLS, CDR2 YYNGEE. The CDR3 bases are TGTGCCAGCAGCGTAGGGACAGGGGTAAATGAAAAACTGTTTTTT. Protein: CASSVGTGVNEKLFF.

The chain employs TRBV28 and TRBJ2-2; D not certain. The ends were cut back, 5 bases at V and 9 bases at J, with 7 bases in the middle. The CDR3 has 11 residues. The germline V gene encodes CDR1 MDHEN and CDR2 SYDVKM. CDR3 DNA: TGTGCCAGCAGTCTCCGGCGGGAGCTGTTTTTT. Amino acids: CASSLRRELFF.

This rearrangement joins TRBV5-6 to TRBJ2-3; TRBD2 matches at 9 bases. V lost 3 bases and J lost 5; bases outside the gene matches: 4. Germline loops: CDR1 SGHDT, CDR2 YYEEEE. The CDR3 length is 14 residues. Written as DNA, the CDR3 is TGTGCCAGCAGCTACCCTAGCGGGGTAGATACGCAGTATTTT. It specifies CASSYPSGVDTQYF.

J is TRBJ2-3 and V is TRBV2, with D uncertain. This CDR3 region has 13 residues. CDR1 and CDR2 from the germline V gene are SNHLY and FYNNEI. The V and J ends lost 5 bases and 2 bases respectively, with 8 bases between them. The CDR3 nucleotides are TGTGCCAGCAGTACCGAGCCCACAGATACGCAGTATTTT. Translating gives CASSTEPTDTQYF.

This chain connects TRBV6-5 to TRBJ2-7; 8 nucleotides agree with TRBD1. CDR1 is MNHEY, CDR2 SVGAGI, per germline. This CDR3 region has 15 residues. The V segment lost 6 bases and the J segment 5 bases; nucleotides outside the gene matches: 12. The CDR3, as DNA: TGTGCCAGCAGCAATCCAGGACAGGGACGGAACGAGCAGTACTTC. Translation gives CASSNPGQGRNEQYF.

The chain uses TRBV5-1 and TRBJ2-3, with a possible D match to TRBD2 (7 bases). Germline V gene data show CDR1 as SGHRS and CDR2 as YFSETQ. V dropped 6 bases and J dropped 4 bases, with 12 bases sitting between them. The CDR3 is 13 residues long. The chain's CDR3 is CASTGDYADTQYF. The CDR3 DNA is TGCGCCAGCACAGGGGACTACGCAGATACGCAGTATTTT.

The chain links TRBV6-1 to TRBJ2-7, with TRBD2 matching 8 bases. The CDR3 runs to 14 residues. CDR1 and CDR2 from the germline V gene are MNHNS and SASEGT. Trimming cost V 6 bases and J 5 bases; bases outside gene matches: 9. Here the CDR3 reads CASRISGENDEQYF. CDR3 bases: TGTGCCAGCAGGATTAGCGGGGAAAACGACGAGCAGTACTTC.